This is a list of T cell receptor beta chains from one sample in a study of blood T cell repertoires in COVID-19. The assay was immunoSEQ multiplex PCR, and TCRdb's table has in-frame clones only and misses some. This sample has 55,000 to 80,000 clones; around 80% occur once, and the top ten carry 9.2%. The source material was peripheral blood. Receptor source: a human donor in a cohort sampled during active COVID-19. The CDR3 runs from the conserved cysteine through the conserved F or W. The order of the fields is D gene, V gene, J gene, clone size, CDR3 DNA, CDR3 protein. A D gene is named only where the DNA matches it firmly. Only some rows state a clone size, as once, few, many or a class for expanded clones.

D: NA
V: TRBV6-5
J: TRBJ1-2
size: NA
DNA: TGTGCCAGCAGCCCCGGACAGATGCAAAATTATGGCTACACCTTC
CDR3: CASSPGQMQNYGYTF

D: NA
V: TRBV28
J: TRBJ2-5
size: NA
DNA: TGTGCCAGCAGTTTTGGCGGGGGCTTGGAGACCCAGTACTTC
CDR3: CASSFGGGLETQYF

D: NA
V: TRBV7-6
J: TRBJ1-3
size: few
DNA: TGTGCCAGCAGCTTAGGGGTCTCACCGGGGGGAAACACCATATATTTT
CDR3: CASSLGVSPGGNTIYF

D: NA
V: TRBV19
J: TRBJ2-7
size: NA
DNA: TGTGCCAGTAGTCTGTCAGGGTGGTACGAGCAGTACTTC
CDR3: CASSLSGWYEQYF

D: NA
V: TRBV28
J: TRBJ2-1
size: NA
DNA: TGTGCCAGCAGTAAAGTGGGGGGAGGCAATGAGCAGTTCTTC
CDR3: CASSKVGGGNEQFF

D: TRBD2
V: TRBV28
J: TRBJ2-1
size: NA
DNA: TGTGCCAGCAGTCCTCCGGGACTAGCGGGGAACAATGAGCAGTTCTTC
CDR3: CASSPPGLAGNNEQFF

D: NA
V: TRBV6-4
J: TRBJ2-2
size: NA
DNA: TGTGCCAGGATACAGGGACCTTGGGGGACCGGGGAGCTGTTTTTT
CDR3: CARIQGPWGTGELFF

D: NA
V: TRBV18
J: TRBJ1-4
size: NA
DNA: TGTGCCAGCTCACTGGGAGCAGGGGATGAAAAACTGTTTTTT
CDR3: CASSLGAGDEKLFF

D: NA
V: TRBV7-8
J: TRBJ2-5
size: NA
DNA: TGTGCCAGCAGCTGGGAGAGGAGGGTGGAGACCCAGTACTTC
CDR3: CASSWERRVETQYF

D: NA
V: TRBV7-3
J: TRBJ2-3
size: NA
DNA: TGTGCCAGCAGCTTACGTGGTACCGCGGGAGATACGCAGTATTTT
CDR3: CASSLRGTAGDTQYF

D: NA
V: TRBV6-5
J: TRBJ2-1
size: NA
DNA: TGTGCCAGCAGTTCCGGGAGCTCCTACAATGAGCAGTTCTTC
CDR3: CASSSGSSYNEQFF

D: TRBD1
V: TRBV28
J: TRBJ2-1
size: NA
DNA: TGTGCCAGCAGCACCGGGACAGGGTGGAATGAGCAGTTCTTC
CDR3: CASSTGTGWNEQFF

D: NA
V: TRBV19
J: TRBJ2-5
size: NA
DNA: TGTGCCAGTAGTGTCAGCGGAGGGCGCCAAGAGACCCAGTACTTC
CDR3: CASSVSGGRQETQYF

D: TRBD1
V: TRBV5-5
J: TRBJ1-5
size: NA
DNA: TGTGCCAGCAGCCCCCGACAGGGACCCCTTAAAGGCCAGCCCCAGCATTTT
CDR3: CASSPRQGPLKGQPQHF

D: NA
V: TRBV11-3
J: TRBJ1-6
size: NA
DNA: TGTGCCAGCAGCTTAGATCTAAAGGGGGGGCGCTCACCCCTCCACTTT
CDR3: CASSLDLKGGRSPLHF

D: NA
V: TRBV4-1
J: TRBJ2-1
size: NA
DNA: TGCGCCAGCAGCTATCCAGGAGAGGGCACTGAGCAGTTCTTC
CDR3: CASSYPGEGTEQFF

D: NA
V: TRBV27
J: TRBJ2-1
size: NA
DNA: TGTGCCACCTACCCCTACGGACAGAATCTCAATGAGCAGTTCTTC
CDR3: CATYPYGQNLNEQFF

D: TRBD2
V: TRBV7-3
J: TRBJ2-1
size: NA
DNA: TGTGCCAGCAGCTTAGAACTAGCGGGAGCGAATGAGCAGTTCTTC
CDR3: CASSLELAGANEQFF

D: NA
V: TRBV7-3
J: TRBJ2-5
size: NA
DNA: TGTGCCAGCAGCTCCGACCGGGAGAGTCTGCACTTC
CDR3: CASSSDRESLHF

D: NA
V: TRBV9
J: TRBJ2-7
size: NA
DNA: TGTGCCAGCGTCCCGGAGAAGCTCTCTCTCTACGAGCAGTACTTC
CDR3: CASVPEKLSLYEQYF

D: TRBD1
V: TRBV7-8
J: TRBJ2-7
size: few
DNA: TGTGCCAGCAGCACCCGCCCGGGACAGGGGGCCAACGAGCAGTACTTC
CDR3: CASSTRPGQGANEQYF

D: NA
V: TRBV7-9
J: TRBJ1-4
size: NA
DNA: TGTGCCAGCAGCCTGGGGGGGGAAGAAAAACTGTTTTTT
CDR3: CASSLGGEEKLFF

D: NA
V: TRBV21-1
J: TRBJ2-3
size: NA
DNA: TGTGCCAGGGGCAGGGGGCGAGACACAGATACGCAGTATTTT
CDR3: CARGRGRDTDTQYF

D: NA
V: TRBV11-1
J: TRBJ2-3
size: NA
DNA: TGTGCCAGCAATGGTGATCGGGATACGCAGTATTTT
CDR3: CASNGDRDTQYF

D: TRBD1
V: TRBV29-1
J: TRBJ2-3
size: NA
DNA: TGCAGCGTTGAAAGAGGGACAGGGAGCACAGATACGCAGTATTTT
CDR3: CSVERGTGSTDTQYF

D: NA
V: TRBV24-1
J: TRBJ2-2
size: NA
DNA: TGTGCCACCAGTCTATCCGGGGGGCTGGGACCCGGGGAGCTGTTTTTT
CDR3: CATSLSGGLGPGELFF

D: TRBD1
V: TRBV6-5
J: TRBJ2-3
size: once
DNA: TGTGCCAGCAGTTACAGAGGACAGGGGACAGATACGCAGTATTTT
CDR3: CASSYRGQGTDTQYF

D: TRBD1
V: TRBV28
J: TRBJ1-5
size: few
DNA: TGTGCCAGCAGTCAACTCACAGGACAGGGGCATCAGCCCCAGCATTTT
CDR3: CASSQLTGQGHQPQHF